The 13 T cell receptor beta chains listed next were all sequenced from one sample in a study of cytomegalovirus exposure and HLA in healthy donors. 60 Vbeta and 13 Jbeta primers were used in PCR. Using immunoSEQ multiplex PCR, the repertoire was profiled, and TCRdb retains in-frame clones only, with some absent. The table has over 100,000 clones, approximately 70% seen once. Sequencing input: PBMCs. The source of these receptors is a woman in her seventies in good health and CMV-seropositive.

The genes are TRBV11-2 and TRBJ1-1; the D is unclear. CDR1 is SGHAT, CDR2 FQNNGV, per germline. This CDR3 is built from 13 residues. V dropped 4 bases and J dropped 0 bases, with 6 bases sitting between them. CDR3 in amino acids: CASSSNLNTEAFF. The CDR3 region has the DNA TGTGCCAGCAGCTCAAACTTGAACACTGAAGCTTTCTTT.

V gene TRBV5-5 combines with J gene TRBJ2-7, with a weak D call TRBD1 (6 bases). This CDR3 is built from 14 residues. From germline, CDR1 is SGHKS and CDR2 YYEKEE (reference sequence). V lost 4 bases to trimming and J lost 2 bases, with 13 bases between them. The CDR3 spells CASSPRTDAYEQYF. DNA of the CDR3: TGTGCCAGCAGCCCTCGGACAGACGCCTACGAGCAGTACTTC. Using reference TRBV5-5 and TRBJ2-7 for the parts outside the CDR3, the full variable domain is DAGVTQSPTHLIKTRGQQVTLRCSPISGHKSVSWYQQVLGQGPQFIFQYYEKEERGRGNFPDRFSARQFPNYSSELNVNALLLGDSALYLCASSPRTDAYEQYFGPGTRLTVT.

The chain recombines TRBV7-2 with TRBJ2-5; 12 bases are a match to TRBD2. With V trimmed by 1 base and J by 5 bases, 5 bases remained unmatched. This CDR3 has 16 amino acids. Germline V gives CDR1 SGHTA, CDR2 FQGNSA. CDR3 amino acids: CASSLDSSGGAETQYF. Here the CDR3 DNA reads TGTGCCAGCAGCTTAGATTCTAGCGGGGGGGCTGAGACCCAGTACTTC.

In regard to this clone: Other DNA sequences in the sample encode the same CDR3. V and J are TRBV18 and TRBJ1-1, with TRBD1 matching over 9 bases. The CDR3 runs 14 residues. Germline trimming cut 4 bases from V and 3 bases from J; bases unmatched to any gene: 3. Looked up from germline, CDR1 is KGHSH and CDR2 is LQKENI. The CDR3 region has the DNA TGTGCCAGCTCACTCAGGACAGGGGACACTGAAGCTTTCTTT. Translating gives CASSLRTGDTEAFF.

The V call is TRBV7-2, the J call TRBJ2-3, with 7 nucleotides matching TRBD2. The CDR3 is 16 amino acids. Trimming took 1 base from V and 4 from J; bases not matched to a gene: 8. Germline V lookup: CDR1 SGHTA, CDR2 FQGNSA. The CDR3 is CASSLGSPGRADTQYF. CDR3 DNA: TGTGCCAGCAGCTTAGGGTCTCCGGGGAGGGCAGATACGCAGTATTTT. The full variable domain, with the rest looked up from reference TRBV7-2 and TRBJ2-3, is GAGVSQSPSNKVTEKGKDVELRCDPISGHTALYWYRQSLGQGLEFLIYFQGNSAPDKSGLPSDRFSAERTGGSVSTLTIQRTQQEDSAVYLCASSLGSPGRADTQYFGPGTRLTVL.

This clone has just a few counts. CDR3 sequence: CASTTGRSYNEQFF. In nucleotides, the CDR3 is TGTGCCAGTACGACAGGGAGGTCCTACAATGAGCAGTTCTTC. The gene calls are TRBV6-5 and TRBJ2-1; tentatively, D is TRBD1 (7 bases). There are 14 residues in the CDR3. Germline V gene lookup returns CDR1 MNHEY and CDR2 SVGAGI. Trimming removed 9 bases at V and 1 base at J, with 13 bases between.

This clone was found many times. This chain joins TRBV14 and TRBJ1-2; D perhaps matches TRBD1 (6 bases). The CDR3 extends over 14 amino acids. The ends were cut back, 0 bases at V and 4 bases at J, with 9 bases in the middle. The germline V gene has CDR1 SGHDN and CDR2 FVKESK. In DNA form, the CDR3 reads TGTGCCAGCAGCCAAGACACAGGGTCCTATGGCTACACCTTC. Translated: CASSQDTGSYGYTF.

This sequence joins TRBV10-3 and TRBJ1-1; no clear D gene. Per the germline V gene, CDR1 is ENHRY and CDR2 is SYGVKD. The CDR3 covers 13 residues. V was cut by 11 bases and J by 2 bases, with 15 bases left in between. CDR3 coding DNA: TGTGCCGCCGTCGGGAGAGTCAACACTGAAGCTTTCTTT. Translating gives CAAVGRVNTEAFF.

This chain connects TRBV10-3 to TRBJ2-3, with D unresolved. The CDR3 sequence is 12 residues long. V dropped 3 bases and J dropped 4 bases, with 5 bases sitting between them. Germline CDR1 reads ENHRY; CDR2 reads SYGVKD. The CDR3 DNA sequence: TGTGCCATCAGTGATTTAGCAGATACGCAGTATTTT. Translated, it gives CAISDLADTQYF.

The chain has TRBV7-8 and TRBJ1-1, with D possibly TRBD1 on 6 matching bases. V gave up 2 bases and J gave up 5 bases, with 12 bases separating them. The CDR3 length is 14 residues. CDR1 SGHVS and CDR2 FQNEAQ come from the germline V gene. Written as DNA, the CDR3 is TGTGCCAGCAGCTTAAAAGAGGGGGGGACTGAAGCTTTCTTT. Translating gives CASSLKEGGTEAFF.

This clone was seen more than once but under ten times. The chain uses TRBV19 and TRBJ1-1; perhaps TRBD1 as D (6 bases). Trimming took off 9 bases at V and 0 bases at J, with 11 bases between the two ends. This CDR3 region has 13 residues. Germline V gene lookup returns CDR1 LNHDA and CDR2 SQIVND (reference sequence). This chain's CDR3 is CASDPGVNTEAFF. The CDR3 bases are TGTGCCAGCGACCCAGGGGTGAACACTGAAGCTTTCTTT.

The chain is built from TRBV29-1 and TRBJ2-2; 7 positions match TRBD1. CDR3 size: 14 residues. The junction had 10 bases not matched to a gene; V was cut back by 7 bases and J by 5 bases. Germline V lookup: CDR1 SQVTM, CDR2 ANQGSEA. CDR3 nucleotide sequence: TGCAGCGCCACGTACTCGACAGGGACCGGGGAGCTGTTTTTT. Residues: CSATYSTGTGELFF.

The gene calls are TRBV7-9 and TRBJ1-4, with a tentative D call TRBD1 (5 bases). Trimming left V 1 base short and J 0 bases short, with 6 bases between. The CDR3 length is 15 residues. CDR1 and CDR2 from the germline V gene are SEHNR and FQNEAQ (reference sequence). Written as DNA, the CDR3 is TGTGCCAGCAGCTTAGGGGACTCAACTAATGAAAAACTGTTTTTT. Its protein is CASSLGDSTNEKLFF.